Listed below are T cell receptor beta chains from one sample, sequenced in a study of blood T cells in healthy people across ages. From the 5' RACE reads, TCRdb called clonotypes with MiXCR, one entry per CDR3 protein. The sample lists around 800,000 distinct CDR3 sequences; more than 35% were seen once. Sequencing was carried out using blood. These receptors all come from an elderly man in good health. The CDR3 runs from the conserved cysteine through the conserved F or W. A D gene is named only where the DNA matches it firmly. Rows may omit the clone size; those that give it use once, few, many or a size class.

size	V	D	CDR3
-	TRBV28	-	CASLFRDTGELFF
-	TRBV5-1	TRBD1	CASGQVPNSPLHF
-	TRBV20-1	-	CGASGGTSLTDTQYF
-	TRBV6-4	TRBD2	CASSASSGHYNERFF
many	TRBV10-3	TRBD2	CAISSGLATETQYF
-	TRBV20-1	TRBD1	CSAEPGQGRGYTF
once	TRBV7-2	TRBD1	CTSSFVQGDSPLHF
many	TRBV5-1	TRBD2	CASSHSGRDTDTQYF
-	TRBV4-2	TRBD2	CASSQAEWTSGASSTDTQYF
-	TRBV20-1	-	CSARVPQETQYF
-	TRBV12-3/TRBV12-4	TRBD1	CASSTPGQANNEQFF
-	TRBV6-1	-	CASSDVSSYEQYF
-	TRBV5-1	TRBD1	CARQADRAHQPQHF
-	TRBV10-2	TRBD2	CASSGDQGLAGYNEQFF
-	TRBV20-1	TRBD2	CSASGGDYEQYF
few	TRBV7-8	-	CASSSTGTHYGYTF
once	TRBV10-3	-	CAISGPGTYKQYF
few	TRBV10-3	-	CASHASNQETQYF
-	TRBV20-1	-	CSCGRRERYEQYF
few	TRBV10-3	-	CAIREGTSSYNEQFF
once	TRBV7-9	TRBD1	CASSQPGQGPGELFF
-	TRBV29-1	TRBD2	CSVPGGVEETQYF
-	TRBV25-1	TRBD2	CASTLAGGLGHEQFF
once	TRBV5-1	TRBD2	CASRRAGTSGQETQYF
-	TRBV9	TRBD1	CASSSGGTGGLSEQYF
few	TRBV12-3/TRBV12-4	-	CASSWSETQYF
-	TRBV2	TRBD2	CASSPRGSTDLPSGGYTDTQYF
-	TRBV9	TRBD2	CASSPGGFGANVLTF
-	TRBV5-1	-	CASSLDDSDFYEQYF
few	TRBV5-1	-	CASSYGTLGVSGANVLTF
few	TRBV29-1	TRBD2	CSVGLAGGGNEQFF
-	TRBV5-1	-	CASSSTLSDTQYF
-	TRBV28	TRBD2	CASLLAGDVNEQFF
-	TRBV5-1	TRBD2	CASSLNSGRAENIQYF
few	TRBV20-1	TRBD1	CSAISRDRDNSPLHF
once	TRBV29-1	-	CSVNRGNGYEQYF
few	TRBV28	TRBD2	CASSPLGSGGASYEQYF
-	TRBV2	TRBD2	CASSEAGTSGERRYF
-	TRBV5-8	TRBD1	CASSSRGRNIQYF
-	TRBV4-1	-	CASSQVGVSSEAFF
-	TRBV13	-	CAGSTRDTFGYTF
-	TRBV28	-	CASLGAGQVNEQFF
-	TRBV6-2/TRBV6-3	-	CASSPFRGSNTGELFF
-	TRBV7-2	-	CASSSDLAGYGYTF
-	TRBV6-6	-	CASTTLGDYNSPLHF
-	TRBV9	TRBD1	CASSPAGTGRSPLHF
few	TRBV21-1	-	CASSKAGVSDEQFF
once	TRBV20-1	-	CSARGPQGPYEQYF
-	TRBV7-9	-	CASSLELSGRFASTDTQYF
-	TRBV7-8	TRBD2	CASSSTTSGSWADTQYF
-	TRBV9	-	CASSVNRVGDKQYF
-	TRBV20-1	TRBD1	CSASLQGYYGYTF
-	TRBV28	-	CASSFSAGLAYGQYF
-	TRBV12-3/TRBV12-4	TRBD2	CASSSGREVNEQFF
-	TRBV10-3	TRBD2	CAIKGRGASGANVLTF
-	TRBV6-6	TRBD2	CASSYWRAGGREQFF
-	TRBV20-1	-	CSARAGEALTDTQYF
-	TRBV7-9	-	CASCLGAPQETQYF